The 31 T cell receptor beta chains below were found in one sample sequenced in a study of cytomegalovirus exposure and HLA in healthy donors. The PCR employed 60 Vbeta primers together with 13 Jbeta primers. Sequencing used immunoSEQ multiplex PCR; TCRdb keeps in-frame clones, though not all of them. The sample yields 180,000 or so clones, approximately 79% seen once. The specimen sequenced was PBMCs. These receptors were taken from a man aged 50 to 59 in good health and CMV-seropositive.

This clone appeared once. The J gene is TRBJ2-5, the V gene TRBV28; 9 bases match TRBD1. Germline values: CDR1 MDHEN, CDR2 SYDVKM. Trimming at V came to 7 bases and at J to 0 bases, leaving 9 bases not matched to a gene. The CDR3 loop spans 16 amino acids. CDR3 sequence (DNA): TGTGCCAGCACCCCAGACAGGGGGATGAACCAAGAGACCCAGTACTTC. This codes for CASTPDRGMNQETQYF. Full variable domain (outside the CDR3, taken from reference TRBV28 and TRBJ2-5): DVKVTQSSRYLVKRTGEKVFLECVQDMDHENMFWYRQDPGLGLRLIYFSYDVKMKEKGDIPEGYSVSREKKERFSLILESASTNQTSMYLCASTPDRGMNQETQYFGPGTRLLVL.

The V gene is TRBV6-1, the J gene TRBJ2-5, with TRBD1 matching 8 bases. The V gene end was trimmed by 7 bases and the J gene end by 5 bases; junction bases not matched to a gene: 9. Per germline, CDR1 MNHNS and CDR2 SASEGT. This CDR3 comprises 14 residues. The CDR3 loop reads CASIVDRVGETQYF. The CDR3, as DNA: TGTGCCAGCATCGTGGACAGGGTAGGGGAGACCCAGTACTTC.

This rearrangement joins TRBV13 to TRBJ2-7, with D perhaps matching TRBD2 (6 bases). Trimming shortened V by 0 bases and J by 3 bases, and 12 bases separated the two germline ends. This CDR3 has 15 amino acids. Germline values: CDR1 PRHDT, CDR2 FYEKMQ (reference sequence). CDR3 bases: TGTGCCAGCAGCTTAGGGGAGGGTAGCGGCTACGAGCAGTACGTC. It translates to CASSLGEGSGYEQYV.

This sequence joins TRBV19 and TRBJ2-7; 12 positions agree with TRBD1. V was clipped by 5 bases and J by 5 bases; unmatched bases: 13. The CDR3 loop spans 17 amino acids. Germline CDR1 is LNHDA and CDR2 is SQIVND (reference sequence). This CDR3 is CASSWKAGTGGLHEQYF. Written as DNA, the CDR3 is TGTGCCAGTAGTTGGAAAGCCGGGACAGGGGGCCTTCACGAGCAGTACTTC.

J is TRBJ2-7 and V is TRBV11-2, with 8 bases lining up with TRBD1. This CDR3 contains 13 residues. Germline-derived CDR1 and CDR2 are SGHAT and FQNNGV. V gave up 5 bases and J gave up 3 bases; unmatched junction bases: 3. Here the CDR3 reads CASSQDRDYEQYF. In nucleotides, the CDR3 is TGTGCCAGCAGCCAGGACAGGGACTACGAGCAGTACTTC.

The chain has TRBV5-1 and TRBJ2-2, with TRBD1 matching over 9 bases. Germline CDR1 is SGHRS and CDR2 is YFSETQ. The CDR3 has 14 residues. V lost 4 bases and J lost 8; bases outside the gene matches: 6. The CDR3 region is CASSLGTGYGELFF. CDR3 sequence (DNA): TGCGCCAGCAGCCTAGGGACAGGGTATGGGGAGCTGTTTTTT.

The chain recombines TRBV11-2 with TRBJ2-3, with TRBD2 matching 11 bases. This CDR3 comprises 16 residues. CDR1 SGHAT and CDR2 FQNNGV come from the germline V gene. The V segment lost 3 bases and the J segment 2 bases; nucleotides outside the gene matches: 4. The CDR3 bases are TGTGCCAGCAGCTTTGTTAGCGGGGGGGACACAGATACGCAGTATTTT. Its protein is CASSFVSGGDTDTQYF.

The CDR3 nucleotides are TGTGCCTCGATGGGCCTCCTTAGAAATTCACCCCTCCACTTT. Translation: CASMGLLRNSPLHF. The chain links TRBV6-5 to TRBJ1-6; D call uncertain. The CDR3 runs to 14 residues. V lost 11 bases to trimming and J lost 7 bases, with 18 bases between them. CDR1 and CDR2 (germline): MNHEY, SVGAGI.

The chain joins TRBV19 to TRBJ1-5, with D perhaps matching TRBD1 (6 bases). Trimming cost V 5 bases and J 0 bases, with 8 bases left between them. The CDR3 has 14 residues. Germline loops: CDR1 LNHDA, CDR2 SQIVND (reference sequence). CDR3 residues: CASSQGPSNQPQHF. The CDR3, as DNA: TGTGCCAGTAGTCAGGGGCCTAGCAATCAGCCCCAGCATTTT.

This clone occurred a few times. The chain is built from TRBV10-1 and TRBJ1-6; D possibly corresponds to TRBD1 (5 bases). Germline CDR1 and CDR2: WNHNN and SYGVQD (reference sequence). The CDR3 totals 15 residues. V dropped 8 bases and J dropped 1 base, with 12 bases sitting between them. For the CDR3, the DNA is TGCGCCAGCCTGGGTAGGGGTTCCTATAATTCACCCCTCCACTTT. As protein: CASLGRGSYNSPLHF.

The chain carries TRBV9 and TRBJ1-6; 7 nucleotides align to TRBD1. Germline CDR1 and CDR2: SGDLS and YYNGEE. CDR3 length: 16 residues. With V trimmed by 2 bases and J by 10 bases, 12 bases remained unmatched. The CDR3 here is CASSVTGDGLGSPLHF. Written as DNA, the CDR3 is TGTGCCAGCAGCGTCACAGGGGACGGTCTGGGATCACCCCTCCACTTT.

The chain joins TRBV19 to TRBJ2-7; 8 nucleotides align to TRBD1. The CDR3 sequence is 15 residues long. The ends lost 5 bases at V and 0 bases at J; junction bases unmatched: 6. The V gene's germline CDR1 is LNHDA and CDR2 SQIVND (reference sequence). In DNA form, the CDR3 reads TGTGCCAGTAGTTTAGGACAGGGAAACTCCTACGAGCAGTACTTC. Amino acid sequence: CASSLGQGNSYEQYF.

This rearrangement joins TRBV25-1 to TRBJ2-3; tentative D call: TRBD1 (7 bases). Trimming stripped 8 bases from V and 3 bases from J, with 15 bases between. Germline-derived CDR1 and CDR2 are MGHDK and SYGVNS. The length of the CDR3 is 14 residues. The CDR3 DNA follows: TGTGCCAGCCTGCCGACAGGGAGGACAGATACGCAGTATTTT. Its protein is CASLPTGRTDTQYF.

The CDR3 region is CASSLTGGENTIYF. The DNA of the CDR3 is TGTGCCAGCAGTTTAACAGGGGGGGAAAACACCATATATTTT. The rearrangement links TRBV28 to TRBJ1-3; TRBD1 agrees at 8 bases. J was trimmed by 6 bases and V by 2 bases; bases with no gene match: 3. Germline V gene sequence: CDR1 MDHEN, CDR2 SYDVKM. The CDR3 is 14 amino acids.

V is TRBV7-7 and J is TRBJ2-1, with a tentative D call TRBD2 (5 bases). In germline, CDR1 is SSHAT, CDR2 FNYEAQ (reference sequence). Trimming removed 5 bases at V and 0 bases at J, with 14 bases between. The CDR3 runs 16 residues. CDR3: CASSPRRPSSYNEQFF. The CDR3 DNA is TGTGCCAGCAGCCCCAGGAGGCCGAGCTCCTACAATGAGCAGTTCTTC. Full variable domain (outside the CDR3, taken from reference TRBV7-7 and TRBJ2-1): GAGVSQSPRYKVTKRGQDVTLRCDPISSHATLYWYQQALGQGPEFLTYFNYEAQPDKSGLPSDRFSAERPEGSISTLTIQRTEQRDSAMYRCASSPRRPSSYNEQFFGPGTRLTVL.

The chain employs TRBV27 and TRBJ1-1, with D hard to call. Germline loops: CDR1 MNHEY, CDR2 SMNVEV (reference sequence). The CDR3 contains 13 residues. The ends were cut back, 5 bases at V and 0 bases at J, with 7 bases in the middle. The CDR3 DNA reads as TGTGCCAGCAGTACTGTAATGAACACTGAAGCTTTCTTT. Translated: CASSTVMNTEAFF.

The chain employs TRBV7-7 and TRBJ2-1, with 8 nucleotides matching TRBD1. The CDR3 extends over 15 amino acids. Losses at the gene ends were 4 bases for V and 5 bases for J; bases not matched to a gene: 7. Per the germline V gene, CDR1 is SSHAT and CDR2 is FNYEAQ (reference sequence). The CDR3 region is CASSSGQGRDNEQFF. As DNA, the CDR3 is TGTGCCAGCAGCTCCGGACAGGGTAGGGACAATGAGCAGTTCTTC.

This clone occurred a few times. The chain is built from TRBV6-6 and TRBJ1-1; D possibly corresponds to TRBD1 (6 bases). Trimming left V 7 bases short and J 0 bases short, with 9 bases between. Germline values: CDR1 MNHNY, CDR2 SVGAGI (reference sequence). The CDR3 is 13 amino acids. The CDR3 nucleotides are TGTGCCAGCATGGGACACCTGAACACTGAAGCTTTCTTT. As protein: CASMGHLNTEAFF.

Points on this clone: This CDR3 is missing its conserved last phenylalanine or tryptophan, likely due to a read error. The V and J genes are TRBV12-5 and TRBJ1-2; TRBD1 might be the D (6 bases). CDR1 LGHNT and CDR2 FRNRAP come from the germline V gene. Trimming stripped 5 bases from V and 4 bases from J, with 8 bases between. The CDR3 totals 12 residues. This chain's CDR3 is CASGTQGYGYTL. Written as DNA, the CDR3 is TGTGCTAGTGGTACACAGGGCTATGGCTACACCCTC.

This clone was recorded a few times. This chain connects TRBV5-1 to TRBJ2-3; D might be TRBD1 (5 bases). Looked up from germline, CDR1 is SGHRS and CDR2 is YFSETQ. V lost 2 bases to trimming and J lost 4 bases, with 17 bases between them. The CDR3 spans 16 residues. The CDR3 is CASSLVGQGGSDTQYF. The CDR3 DNA reads as TGCGCCAGCAGCTTAGTGGGGCAGGGTGGGTCAGATACGCAGTATTTT. The full variable domain, with the rest looked up from reference TRBV5-1 and TRBJ2-3, is KAGVTQTPRYLIKTRGQQVTLSCSPISGHRSVSWYQQTPGQGLQFLFEYFSETQRNKGNFPGRFSGRQFSNSRSEMNVSTLELGDSALYLCASSLVGQGGSDTQYFGPGTRLTVL.

The chain recombines TRBV5-1 with TRBJ1-1; D gene unclear. The CDR3 is 14 amino acids. V was pared by 0 bases and J by 7 bases, with 13 bases between. Germline CDR1 SGHRS, CDR2 YFSETQ. For the CDR3, the DNA is TGCGCCAGCAGCTTGGAGCCCCGCGAGGTTGAAGCTTTCTTT. This sequence encodes CASSLEPREVEAFF. The full variable domain, its missing parts supplied by reference TRBV5-1 and TRBJ1-1, is KAGVTQTPRYLIKTRGQQVTLSCSPISGHRSVSWYQQTPGQGLQFLFEYFSETQRNKGNFPGRFSGRQFSNSRSEMNVSTLELGDSALYLCASSLEPREVEAFFGQGTRLTVV.

The J gene is TRBJ2-5, the V gene TRBV4-1; TRBD2 aligns across 9 bases. The V segment lost 0 bases and the J segment 1 base; nucleotides outside the gene matches: 6. The CDR3 sequence is 17 residues long. Germline values: CDR1 MGHRA, CDR2 YSYEKL. The CDR3 DNA follows: TGCGCCAGCAGCCAAGATCGGGGACTAGCAACCCAAGAGACCCAGTACTTC. Encoded protein: CASSQDRGLATQETQYF.

The chain couples TRBV27 to TRBJ2-5; no reliable D call. Germline V CDR1 and CDR2: MNHEY, SMNVEV (reference sequence). The CDR3 is 13 residues long. With 1 base removed from V and 5 bases from J, the gap between germline ends came to 8 bases. CDR3 DNA sequence: TGTGCCAGCAGTTTATTTAACAGTGAGACCCAGTACTTC. As protein: CASSLFNSETQYF.

This rearrangement joins TRBV21-1 to TRBJ2-5; TRBD1 is the table's D call and was not checked against the DNA. TRBV21-1 is flagged as a pseudogene. This CDR3 contains 14 residues. Here the CDR3 reads CASSWTGGWETQYF. CDR3 nucleotides: TGTGCCAGCAGCTGGACAGGGGGCTGGGAGACCCAGTACTTC.

In its sample, this clone was seen once. The germline gene is not matched at one end of the junction; a read error may be the cause. The chain has TRBV5-4 and TRBJ2-2; the D gene is possibly TRBD2 (5 bases). There are 13 residues in the CDR3. From germline, CDR1 is SGHNT and CDR2 YYREEE (reference sequence). The CDR3 loop reads CASSWYATGELFF. For the CDR3, the DNA is TGTGCCAGCAGCTGGTATGCCACCGGGGAGTTGTTTTTT. Using reference TRBV5-4 and TRBJ2-2 for the parts outside the CDR3, the full variable domain is ETGVTQSPTHLIKTRGQQVTLRCSSQSGHNTVSWYQQALGQGPQFIFQYYREEENGRGNFPPRFSGLQFPNYSSELNVNALELDDSALYLCASSWYATGELFFGEGSRLTVL.

The chain links TRBV7-9 to TRBJ2-1; D remains ambiguous. This CDR3 region has 12 residues. The V gene lost 2 bases and the J gene lost 5 bases, with 4 bases spanning the gap. CDR1 is SEHNR and CDR2 is FQNEAQ in the germline V gene (reference sequence). CDR3 loop: CASSLSDNEQFF. The CDR3 coding sequence is TGTGCCAGCAGCTTATCTGACAATGAGCAGTTCTTC.

This chain connects TRBV13 to TRBJ2-7; D is unclear. CDR3 size: 11 residues. Per germline, CDR1 PRHDT and CDR2 FYEKMQ (reference sequence). V dropped 3 bases and J dropped 4 bases, with 4 bases sitting between them. CDR3 nucleotide sequence: TGTGCCAGCAGCTTCCTATACGAGCAGTACTTC. It is translated as CASSFLYEQYF.

The chain joins TRBV7-3 to TRBJ2-2, with a possible D match to TRBD2 (6 bases). This CDR3 contains 15 residues. Germline CDR1 SGHTA, CDR2 FQGTGA. The germline V and J ends were trimmed by 5 bases and 5 bases, with 15 bases remaining between them. As DNA, the CDR3 is TGTGCCAGCAGCCGAGGGGACGGGGGAACCGGGGAGCTGTTTTTT. Its protein product is CASSRGDGGTGELFF.

The genes are TRBV2 and TRBJ2-4; D is perhaps TRBD2 (5 bases). CDR1 and CDR2 from the germline V gene are SNHLY and FYNNEI. The CDR3 is 15 amino acids. Trimming stripped 6 bases from V and 0 bases from J, with 12 bases between. DNA for the CDR3: TGTGCCAGCAGAGAGGGCAGGCTAGCCAAAAACATTCAGTACTTC. It yields the protein CASREGRLAKNIQYF.

The chain joins TRBV6-6 to TRBJ1-3; the match to TRBD1 covers 7 bases. With V trimmed by 4 bases and J by 2 bases, 2 bases remained unmatched. The CDR3 length is 14 residues. CDR1 is MNHNY and CDR2 is SVGAGI in the germline V gene (reference sequence). CDR3 in amino acids: CASSSTGPGNTIYF. CDR3 coding DNA: TGTGCCAGCAGTTCGACAGGGCCTGGAAACACCATATATTTT.

This chain connects TRBV19 to TRBJ1-4; D unresolved. Germline V gene lookup returns CDR1 LNHDA and CDR2 SQIVND (reference sequence). The V gene lost 3 bases and the J gene lost 7 bases, with 12 bases spanning the gap. This CDR3 region has 14 residues. The CDR3 loop is CASSIGWRGEKLFF. In DNA form, the CDR3 reads TGTGCCAGTAGTATTGGTTGGCGCGGTGAAAAACTGTTTTTT.